This T cell receptor (beta chain) was profiled in a study of vaccination and CD4 T cells after COVID-19. Study-level background: Cells were stimulated with overlapping spike peptides from SARS-CoV-2, HCoV-NL63, HCoV-OC43 and HCoV-229E.

This clonotype was counted between two and nine times. Its specificity is not known. With the Oncomine TCR Beta short-read assay, DNA from cultured CD4+ T cells was sequenced. Extraction of genomic DNA was performed on cultured CD4+ T cells. TCRdb analysed the PCR reads with MiXCR anew, one entry per CDR3 protein. This sample yields about 15,000 distinct CDR3 sequences, of which approximately 48% are seen a single time; under 11% belongs to the top ten. The germline V gene has CDR1 MDHEN and CDR2 SYDVKM. The length of the CDR3 is 11 residues. V was shortened by 8 bases and J by 1 base, with 5 bases between the two germline ends. Study results and limitations: Only relatively few convalescent patients were studied, and early post-infection timepoints were not analyzed.

Indicated treatment: roughly ten-day PBMC culture with coronavirus spike peptide pools or control peptides (ViraFEST assay). TCRs were sequenced by ViraFEST after antigen-specific T cells had been expanded with peptide pools. This TCR derives from a human donor who had recovered from COVID-19. The sample consisted of CD4+ T cells from blood, cultured in vitro, taken before SARS-CoV-2 vaccination. The chain couples TRBV28 to TRBJ1-1; D is unclear. The CDR3 DNA reads as TGTGCCAGCCGGGAGAACACTGAAGCTTTCTTT. Residues: CASRENTEAFF. Together with reference TRBV28 and TRBJ1-1, the CDR3 gives the full variable domain: DVKVTQSSRYLVKRTGEKVFLECVQDMDHENMFWYRQDPGLGLRLIYFSYDVKMKEKGDIPEGYSVSREKKERFSLILESASTNQTSMYLCASRENTEAFFGQGTRLTVV.